This T cell receptor (beta chain) is drawn from a study of T cell responses to AZD1222 COVID-19 vaccine (dated by TCRdb to about 2021). At the level of the whole study: TCR sequencing covered some 240 trial participants: some 210 given two doses of AZD1222 and around 25 given two doses of MenACWY control vaccine. Trial participants were enrolled by age into 18-55, 56-69 and 70-plus year subgroups, with around 150, 28 and 57 TCR-sequenced participants respectively.

The CDR3 regions of human TCRbeta chains were analyzed by immunosequencing. The published analysis was carried out like this. Repertoire TCRs were matched against a reference library of SARS-CoV-2-specific TCRs generated with the MIRA antigen-specificity platform. Breadth meant the fraction of unique TCRs that were SARS-CoV-2-associated, whereas depth meant the fraction of total T cells that were SARS-CoV-2-associated. Each spike-specific TCR was assigned to its reactive spike region and to a CD4 or CD8 class using the MIRA data. Log10-transformed breadth and depth values were compared by one-way ANOVA with Sidak's multiple comparisons tests. Drawn from immuneACCESS, this table holds only the in-frame rearrangements with V and J called that TCRdb kept. Clones are partly lost; checked studies trace under half to an unresolved V gene and leave the rest unexplained. The V and J calls and clone size come from that table; D and trimming were worked out from the DNA. The sample table shows about 210,000 clones, and about 95% are seen once. Of the sample, 1.7% is held by the ten largest clones.

Here is what the overall study found, with its caveats: Participants were mostly white British and included more females than males, and it was suggested by the authors that clonal diversity may have been underestimated. In the small 56-69-year group, the increase in depth fell short of significance, most likely because of low power. A significant rise in spike-specific TCR breadth and depth was observed after two AZD1222 doses relative to day 0 and relative to MenACWY recipients. Reportedly, almost half of the unique spike-specific TCRs recognized epitopes lying outside the regions that are mutated in the B.1.351 and B.1.1.7 variants. Because no samples from the day 14 peak response were available, repertoires could be characterized only after the peak T cell response. The vaccine-associated CD4 TCRs covered the entire spike protein, and the dominant responses fell in regions 160-218 and 743-854. Only five or six AZD1222 recipients were SARS-CoV-2 seropositive at baseline, limiting conclusions about previously exposed vaccinees.

As concerns this clone: It has no known antigen specificity. The record has no base qualities; no much larger clone is one base away.

This specimen's time point label, interpreted: about 28 days (+/-7) after the second vaccine dose. Per the publication, the treatment or condition label means: meningococcal conjugate vaccine given as trial control. Vaccinee samples came from UK trials COV001 and COV002, including a single-blind randomized controlled phase 2/3 trial of AZD1222 (ChAdOx1 nCoV-19) in healthy adults. For TCRbeta chain sequencing, PBMC samples were collected from trial participants at day 0 and at day 28 after the second dose. This specimen consisted of peripheral blood, obtained 28 days after the second dose of the MenACWY control vaccine. The sequence derives from an adult who received the MenACWY meningococcal vaccine as a control.

The DNA sequence is as follows: TGTGCCAGCAGCCGTCAGGGGCTGTACACTGAAGCTTTCTTT. It translates as CASSRQGLYTEAFF. Here the chain combines TRBV28 and TRBJ1-1; the D segment could be TRBD1, given 6 matching bases. CDR1 MDHEN and CDR2 SYDVKM are derived from the germline V gene. The trim is 6 bases for V and 3 bases for J, with a gap of 14 bases between the germline ends. Including the terminal cysteine and phenylalanine, the CDR3 comprises 14 residues. The read is trimmed to its CDR3 DNA, 42 bases read in frame from base 1.